This paragraph covers one T cell receptor beta chain sequence. Its matching antigen is unknown. The data stem from a study of lymphopenia after photon versus proton radiotherapy. This table comes from immunoSEQ multiplex PCR, and its TCRdb copy is limited to in-frame clones, with some not included. This table has some 30,000 clones, roughly 89% appearing once. Study-level points and caveats: Oligoclonal CD8+ Temra expansion after nadir drove photon patients' diversity drop. Relative stability marked proton patients; photon patients lost diversity and naive cells. Survival link was tested only in deceased patients; proton benefit remains a possibility. A bigger post-nadir fall in TCR diversity correlated inversely with survival time in deceased patients.

V lost 1 base to trimming and J lost 3 bases, with 11 bases between them. This CDR3 comprises 15 residues. CDR1 and CDR2 from the germline V gene are LGHNA and YNFKEQ. V and J are TRBV4-2 and TRBJ2-3; D is perhaps TRBD1 (7 bases). Sequencing was performed on peripheral blood, taken from a patient treated with proton-based radiotherapy. The TCR was taken from an older woman with cholangiocarcinoma. Some clones in this sample may be carry-over from other donors' samples. The CDR3 reads CASSQGQGGTDTQYF. In nucleotides, the CDR3 is TGTGCCAGCAGCCAAGGACAGGGAGGTACAGATACGCAGTATTTT.